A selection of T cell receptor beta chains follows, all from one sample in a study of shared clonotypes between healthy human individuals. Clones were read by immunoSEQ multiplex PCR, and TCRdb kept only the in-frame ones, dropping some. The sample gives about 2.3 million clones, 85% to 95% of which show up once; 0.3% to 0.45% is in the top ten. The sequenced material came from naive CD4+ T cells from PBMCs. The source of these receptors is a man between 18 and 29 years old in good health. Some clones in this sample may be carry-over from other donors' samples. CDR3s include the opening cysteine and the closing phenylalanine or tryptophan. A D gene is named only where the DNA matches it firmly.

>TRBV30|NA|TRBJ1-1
CAWTRWNTEAFF
TGTGCCTGGACTCGGTGGAACACTGAAGCTTTCTTT
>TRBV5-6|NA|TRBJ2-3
CASSLTSTDTQYF
TGTGCCAGCAGCTTGACAAGCACAGATACGCAGTATTTT
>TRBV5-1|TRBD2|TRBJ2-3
CASSLPTGGSTDTQYF
TGCGCCAGCAGCTTGCCAACGGGAGGGAGCACAGATACGCAGTATTTT
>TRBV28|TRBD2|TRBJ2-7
CASRPPGGLIDEQYF
TGTGCCAGCCGTCCCCCGGGGGGGCTTATAGACGAGCAGTACTTC
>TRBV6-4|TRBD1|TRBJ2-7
CASKSRGLSPEGQYF
TGTGCCAGCAAAAGCAGGGGGCTATCACCCGAGGGGCAGTACTTC
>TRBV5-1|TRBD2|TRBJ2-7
CASSAGDGYEQYF
TGCGCCAGCAGCGCGGGGGACGGCTACGAGCAGTACTTC
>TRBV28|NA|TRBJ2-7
CASSGAVAGHYEQYF
TGTGCCAGCAGCGGAGCAGTGGCGGGGCACTACGAGCAGTACTTC
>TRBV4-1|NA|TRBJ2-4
CASSQAGQLFGSKKNIQYF
TGCGCCAGCAGCCAAGCCGGACAGTTGTTCGGTTCGAAAAAAAACATTCAGTACTTC
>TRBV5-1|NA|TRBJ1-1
CASSLGGGMNTEAFF
TGCGCCAGCAGCTTGGGAGGGGGAATGAACACTGAAGCTTTCTTT
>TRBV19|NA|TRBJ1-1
CASSLKTGRGVNTEAFF
TGTGCCAGTAGTCTAAAAACGGGTCGAGGGGTGAACACTGAAGCTTTCTTT
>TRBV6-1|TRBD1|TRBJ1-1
CASVGTVPEAFF
TGTGCCAGCGTCGGGACAGTCCCTGAAGCTTTCTTT
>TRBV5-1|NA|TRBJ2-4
CASSLPGDIQYF
TGCGCCAGCAGCTTACCTGGAGACATTCAGTACTTC
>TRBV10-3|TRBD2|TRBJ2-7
CAISEGSSGWLYEQYF
TGTGCCATCAGTGAGGGGTCTAGCGGGTGGCTTTACGAGCAGTACTTC
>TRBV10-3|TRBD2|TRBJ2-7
CAIRGAGGKPSEQYF
TGTGCCATCAGGGGAGCGGGAGGGAAACCCTCGGAGCAGTACTTC
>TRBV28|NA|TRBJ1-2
CASSLSPTGVYGYTF
TGTGCCAGCAGTTTATCACCGACAGGAGTCTATGGCTACACCTTC
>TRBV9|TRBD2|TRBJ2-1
CASSQWGGLAGVPSYNEQFF
TGTGCCAGCAGCCAATGGGGGGGGCTAGCGGGAGTGCCCTCCTACAATGAGCAGTTCTTC
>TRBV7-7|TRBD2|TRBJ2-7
CASSPGLAYSYEQYF
TGTGCCAGCAGCCCCGGACTAGCATACTCCTACGAGCAGTACTTC